This entry lists 32 T cell receptor beta chains sequenced from one sample in a study of immune heterogeneity within non-small cell lung tumors. Template material for each sample was approximately 0.65 ug of bulk tumor genomic DNA. Multiple widely separated biopsies were taken from each primary tumor at surgery. The study cohort was described as untreated, and its members had newly diagnosed non-small cell lung cancer. They went on to have curative surgery. Multiplex PCR was performed with 32 V and 13 J primers, and it amplified TCR beta CDR3. Using its own MiXCR run on the multiplex PCR reads, TCRdb lists one record per CDR3 protein. This sample yields 9,500 to 13,000 distinct CDR3 sequences, of which around 30% are seen a single time; under 25% belongs to the top ten. The sequenced sample was lung tumor tissue. Source of these receptors: a woman in her 50s with non-small cell lung cancer.

The genes are TRBV7-9 and TRBJ2-3, with 9 bases fitting TRBD1. With 3 bases clipped from V and 6 bases from J, the junction kept 7 bases outside the gene matches. The CDR3 runs to 15 residues. Germline lookup yields CDR1 SEHNR and CDR2 FQNEAQ (reference sequence). The DNA for the CDR3 is TGTGCCAGCAGCTTCGACAGGGGGAGCGTGGATACGCAGTATTTT. Translated: CASSFDRGSVDTQYF.

This clonotype was found many times. The rearrangement uses TRBV5-1 and TRBJ1-6; D is unclear. The CDR3 consists of 14 residues. V lost 3 bases to trimming and J lost 5 bases, with 9 bases between them. Germline loops: CDR1 SGHRS, CDR2 YFSETQ. The CDR3 is CASSWTPNNSPLHF. The CDR3 DNA sequence: TGCGCCAGCAGCTGGACCCCAAATAATTCACCCCTCCACTTT.

This clonotype showed up just a few times. This sequence joins TRBV5-1 and TRBJ2-3; 8 bases are a match to TRBD2. This CDR3 is 14 amino acids long. Germline V gene sequence: CDR1 SGHRS, CDR2 YFSETQ. J was trimmed by 3 bases and V by 4 bases; bases with no gene match: 4. CDR3 amino acids: CASSNGGATDTQYF. In DNA, the CDR3 is TGCGCCAGCAGCAACGGGGGGGCGACAGATACGCAGTATTTT. The entire variable domain, with the rest obtained from reference TRBV5-1 and TRBJ2-3, is as follows: KAGVTQTPRYLIKTRGQQVTLSCSPISGHRSVSWYQQTPGQGLQFLFEYFSETQRNKGNFPGRFSGRQFSNSRSEMNVSTLELGDSALYLCASSNGGATDTQYFGPGTRLTVL.

This sequence joins TRBV27 and TRBJ2-2, with D hard to call. The CDR3 covers 14 residues. Germline values: CDR1 MNHEY, CDR2 SMNVEV (reference sequence). V was pared by 8 bases and J by 4 bases, with 14 bases between. The CDR3 DNA reads as TGTGCCAGCCGTATCCGGCGGCTCACCGGGGAGCTGTTTTTT. Its protein is CASRIRRLTGELFF.

This chain uses TRBV18 with TRBJ1-1; D is undetermined. Germline V gives CDR1 KGHSH, CDR2 LQKENI. V was clipped by 0 bases and J by 8 bases, with 7 bases between them. This CDR3 is built from 12 residues. CDR3 residues: CASSPPVREAFF. In nucleotides, the CDR3 is TGTGCCAGCTCACCACCTGTAAGGGAAGCTTTCTTT.

This clonotype appeared a single time. This may be a read error: a much more frequent sequence differs by one nucleotide. No conserved phenylalanine or tryptophan is present at the end of the CDR3, so a read error is the likely explanation. V usage is TRBV12-3 or TRBV12-4 and J usage is TRBJ1-2; D unclear. Trimming removed 4 bases from V and 7 bases from J, with 16 bases in between. This CDR3 is built from 14 residues. The CDR3 DNA is TGTGCCAGCAGTTCCCCGGGAGGGCGAGTTGGCTACACCTCC. The encoded protein is CASSSPGGRVGYTS.

V gene TRBV10-1 combines with J gene TRBJ2-1; 9 positions agree with TRBD2. The CDR3 is 15 amino acids. V lost 2 bases and J lost 7; bases outside the gene matches: 6. Germline values: CDR1 WNHNN, CDR2 SYGVQD (reference sequence). CDR3 in amino acids: CASSEPAGGPNEQFF. CDR3 nucleotides: TGCGCCAGCAGTGAGCCAGCGGGGGGCCCAAATGAGCAGTTCTTC.

This chain joins TRBV19 and TRBJ2-5; 7 positions match TRBD1. CDR1 LNHDA and CDR2 SQIVND come from the germline V gene (reference sequence). This CDR3 has 13 residues. Trimming removed 1 base from V and 4 bases from J; junction bases left unmatched: 0. This CDR3 is CASSIAGGETQYF. CDR3 DNA: TGTGCCAGTAGTATAGCAGGGGGAGAGACCCAGTACTTC. The whole variable domain, remainder taken from reference TRBV19 and TRBJ2-5, is DGGITQSPKYLFRKEGQNVTLSCEQNLNHDAMYWYRQDPGQGLRLIYYSQIVNDFQKGDIAEGYSVSREKKESFPLTVTSAQKNPTAFYLCASSIAGGETQYFGPGTRLLVL.

This clonotype was recorded many times. The chain joins TRBV7-8 to TRBJ1-5; a weak D match, TRBD1 (6 bases). The V end was cut by 4 bases, the J end by 0 bases, with 22 bases between. CDR3 length equals 19 residues. CDR1 is SGHVS and CDR2 is FQNEAQ in the germline V gene. The CDR3 bases are TGTGCCAGCAGCTGGGGGCGGGGGCGGAGGGGTGATAGCAATCAGCCCCAGCATTTT. Its translation: CASSWGRGRRGDSNQPQHF.

The sample holds many counts of this clonotype. The V call is TRBV12-3 or TRBV12-4, the J call TRBJ1-5; TRBD1 is a possible D gene (6 bases). Trimming shortened V by 1 base and J by 1 base, and 23 bases separated the two germline ends. The CDR3 runs 20 residues. In nucleotides, the CDR3 is TGTGCCAGCAGTTTAGGAGTGTGGGGGCAGGGTGGTGGAAGCAATCAGCCCCAGCATTTT. Protein product: CASSLGVWGQGGGSNQPQHF.

This clonotype is categorized as medium-sized. The CDR3 nucleotides are TGTGCCAGCAGCGCGGGACTTTCGCAGGGCGAGCAGTTCTTC. It yields the protein CASSAGLSQGEQFF. V and J are TRBV7-2 and TRBJ2-1; tentative D call: TRBD2 (6 bases). Germline CDR1 and CDR2: SGHTA and FQGNSA. CDR3 length: 14 amino acids. The V end was cut by 5 bases, the J end by 10 bases, with 18 bases between.

By share, this clonotype counts as medium-sized. The gene calls are TRBV20-1 and TRBJ1-6; the D gene is possibly TRBD1 (6 bases). The V and J ends lost 3 bases and 10 bases respectively, with 19 bases between them. From germline, CDR1 is DFQATT and CDR2 SNEGSKA (reference sequence). The CDR3 extends over 15 amino acids. The CDR3 loop is CSASGGQGYWSPLHF. Here the CDR3 DNA reads TGCAGTGCTAGTGGGGGCCAGGGCTATTGGTCACCCCTCCACTTT.

This clonotype is termed medium-sized. The rearrangement joins TRBV5-1 to TRBJ1-1, with 10 bases lining up with TRBD1. Germline V gene lookup returns CDR1 SGHRS and CDR2 YFSETQ. V gave up 5 bases and J gave up 4 bases; unmatched junction bases: 11. The CDR3 loop spans 16 amino acids. The CDR3 loop reads CASRPNRQGATTEAFF. In nucleotides, the CDR3 is TGCGCCAGCAGACCCAACAGACAGGGGGCGACCACTGAAGCTTTCTTT.

This clonotype has a count of ten or more. The chain combines TRBV10-1 with TRBJ1-5; D ambiguous. The CDR3 loop spans 15 amino acids. CDR1 and CDR2 from the germline V gene are WNHNN and SYGVQD (reference sequence). V lost 2 bases and J 5 bases, leaving 13 bases between the germline ends. CDR3 DNA sequence: TGCGCCAGCAGTGAGAGTGCGGTTTTCGATCAGCCCCAGCATTTT. Its translation: CASSESAVFDQPQHF.

This clonotype was recorded many times. This chain links TRBV30 with TRBJ1-1, with 9 bases matching TRBD1. CDR1 and CDR2 from the germline V gene are GTSNPN and SVGIG (reference sequence). V shed 0 bases and J 5 bases; nucleotides not matched to a gene: 10. The CDR3 has 16 residues. The CDR3 spells CAWSVRDRAQGTEAFF. The CDR3 DNA reads TGTGCCTGGAGTGTCCGGGACAGGGCCCAGGGGACTGAAGCTTTCTTT.

This clonotype occurred a few times. The chain employs TRBV10-3 and TRBJ2-7, with 12 bases aligning to TRBD2. The CDR3 sequence is 16 residues long. V gave up 4 bases and J gave up 0 bases; unmatched junction bases: 4. Germline CDR1 reads ENHRY; CDR2 reads SYGVKD. The CDR3 here is CAISAGLAGNSYEQYF. The CDR3 region has the DNA TGTGCCATCAGTGCGGGACTAGCGGGTAACTCCTACGAGCAGTACTTC.

This chain uses TRBV27 with TRBJ2-7, with unresolved D. Germline CDR1 and CDR2: MNHEY and SMNVEV (reference sequence). Trimming left V 6 bases short and J 2 bases short, with 8 bases between. CDR3 length: 12 amino acids. The CDR3 nucleotides read TGTGCCAGCAGCTCCCGCCCCTACGAGCAGTACTTC. Its translation is CASSSRPYEQYF.

The chain has TRBV28 and TRBJ2-3; D might be TRBD2 (6 bases). V lost 3 bases and J lost 1, with 8 bases in between. The length of the CDR3 is 14 residues. The germline V gene encodes CDR1 MDHEN and CDR2 SYDVKM. The CDR3 region has the DNA TGTGCCAGCAGTTTTTTAGCGGGCACAGATACGCAGTATTTT. This gives the protein CASSFLAGTDTQYF.

A note on this clonotype: A much more abundant neighbour one base away suggests this may be a read error. The chain carries TRBV20-1 and TRBJ2-7; tentative D call: TRBD2 (6 bases). Germline-derived CDR1 and CDR2 are DFQATT and SNEGSKA (reference sequence). This CDR3 is built from 13 residues. V was pared by 6 bases and J by 0 bases, with 12 bases between. The CDR3: CSAQGLSSYEQYF. CDR3 DNA: TGCAGTGCCCAGGGACTCAGCTCCTACGAGCAGTACTTC.

This clonotype was observed many times. The V and J genes are TRBV20-1 and TRBJ1-4; 8 nucleotides agree with TRBD1. Germline V gene sequence: CDR1 DFQATT, CDR2 SNEGSKA (reference sequence). The CDR3 sequence is 11 residues long. The junction had 1 base not matched to a gene; V was cut back by 6 bases and J by 7 bases. For the CDR3, the DNA is TGCAGTGCAGGACAGGGTGAAAAACTGTTTTTT. The encoded protein is CSAGQGEKLFF.

The chain uses TRBV5-1 and TRBJ2-1; 13 nucleotides align to TRBD2. The CDR3 extends over 16 amino acids. The V gene end was trimmed by 5 bases and the J gene end by 0 bases; junction bases not matched to a gene: 2. Germline V gives CDR1 SGHRS, CDR2 YFSETQ. Here the CDR3 DNA reads TGCGCCAGCAGTTGGACTAGCGGGAGCTCCTACAATGAGCAGTTCTTC. This codes for CASSWTSGSSYNEQFF.

This clonotype was observed many times. The rearrangement joins TRBV2 to TRBJ2-4; D not resolved. The V gene lost 7 bases and the J gene lost 0 bases, with 16 bases spanning the gap. Germline assignment: CDR1 SNHLY and CDR2 FYNNEI. The CDR3 spans 16 residues. The CDR3: CASMGGQVLAKNIQYF. CDR3 in DNA: TGTGCCAGCATGGGCGGTCAGGTTTTAGCCAAAAACATTCAGTACTTC.

This clonotype is medium-sized within its sample. V usage is TRBV11-3 and J usage is TRBJ2-2, with 14 positions matching TRBD2. The CDR3 contains 16 residues. Germline V CDR1 and CDR2: SGHNT, YENEEA. J was trimmed by 5 bases and V by 5 bases; bases with no gene match: 4. CDR3: CASSTGTSGGTGELFF. The CDR3, as DNA: TGTGCCAGCAGCACCGGGACTAGCGGGGGAACCGGGGAGCTGTTTTTT.

In its sample, this clonotype is medium-sized. The V gene is TRBV6-1, the J gene TRBJ1-5; D gene unclear. CDR1 is MNHNS and CDR2 is SASEGT in the germline V gene. The CDR3 extends over 15 amino acids. V was clipped by 4 bases and J by 0 bases, with 10 bases between them. The CDR3 protein is CASSVVNYSNQPQHF. The CDR3 coding sequence is TGTGCCAGCAGTGTGGTAAATTATAGCAATCAGCCCCAGCATTTT.

Turning to this clonotype: Compared with germline, one end of the junction differs, possibly owing to a read error. The chain carries TRBV30 and TRBJ1-1; D unclear. This CDR3 is built from 13 residues. The germline V gene encodes CDR1 GTSNPN and CDR2 SVGIG (reference sequence). DNA of the CDR3: TGTGCCTGCGCACGGTCCCGGCCGATGGAAGCTTCCTTT. Residues: CACARSRPMEASF.

Comment on this clonotype: A much larger clone is a single base away; this may be a read error. The rearrangement uses TRBV12-3 or TRBV12-4 and TRBJ1-6; perhaps TRBD1 as D (5 bases). This CDR3 is built from 15 residues. CDR3 DNA sequence: TGTGCCAGCAGTTTGGACATCGGGTATAATTCACCCCTCAACTTT. It translates to CASSLDIGYNSPLNF.

Worth noting for this clonotype: One end of the junction does not line up with germline, which may come from a read error. This chain connects TRBV6-1 to TRBJ2-1; 10 bases fit TRBD2. The germline V gene encodes CDR1 MNHNS and CDR2 SASEGT. This CDR3 contains 15 residues. CDR3 nucleotide sequence: TGTTCCAGCAGTGACACTAGCGGGACGAGCGATGAGCAGTTCTTC. Translating it yields CSSSDTSGTSDEQFF.

Concerning this clonotype: The junction departs from the called germline gene at one end, perhaps through a read error. The chain couples TRBV7-8 to TRBJ1-5; D is unresolved. The V gene's germline CDR1 is SGHVS and CDR2 FQNEAQ. The CDR3 length is 16 residues. The CDR3 region is CASSPRAFTPNQPEHF. In nucleotides, the CDR3 is TGTGCCAGCAGCCCAAGGGCCTTCACGCCAAATCAGCCCGAGCATTTT.

In this sample, this clonotype is medium-sized (0.01 to 0.1%). The V and J genes are TRBV11-3 and TRBJ1-3; D is uncertain. CDR1 is SGHNT and CDR2 is YENEEA in the germline V gene. This CDR3 contains 12 residues. V was shortened by 6 bases and J by 9 bases, with 12 bases between the two germline ends. The CDR3 nucleotides are TGTGCCAGCAGTTCCCAACCGACCACCATATATTTT. It specifies CASSSQPTTIYF. Full variable domain (missing parts from reference TRBV11-3 and TRBJ1-3): EAGVVQSPRYKIIEKKQPVAFWCNPISGHNTLYWYLQNLGQGPELLIRYENEEAVDDSQLPKDRFSAERLKGVDSTLKIQPAELGDSAVYLCASSSQPTTIYFGEGSWLTVV.

The rearrangement uses TRBV7-9 and TRBJ2-2, with 7 bases that match TRBD1. Germline CDR1 is SEHNR and CDR2 is FQNEAQ (reference sequence). The CDR3 extends over 16 amino acids. Losses at the gene ends were 6 bases for V and 1 base for J; bases not matched to a gene: 8. Here the CDR3 DNA reads TGTGCCAGCAGACGAGGGGGCAGCCTGAACACCGGGGAGCTGTTTTTT. This translates into CASRRGGSLNTGELFF.

The gene calls are TRBV5-1 and TRBJ2-2; a possible D gene is TRBD2 (6 bases). The CDR3 has 14 amino acids. The germline gives CDR1 SGHRS, CDR2 YFSETQ. Trimming cost V 1 base and J 6 bases, with 10 bases left between them. The CDR3 region is CASSLREEAGELFF. CDR3 nucleotide sequence: TGCGCCAGCAGCTTGAGGGAGGAAGCCGGGGAGCTGTTTTTT.

This clonotype was recorded at least ten times. The chain is built from TRBV6-1 and TRBJ1-4, with 7 bases matching TRBD1. V shed 3 bases and J 7 bases; nucleotides not matched to a gene: 5. Germline V gene lookup returns CDR1 MNHNS and CDR2 SASEGT. This CDR3 region has 14 residues. CDR3 sequence reads: CASSDPGGSEKLFF. Here the CDR3 DNA reads TGTGCCAGCAGTGACCCAGGGGGGTCTGAAAAACTGTTTTTT.